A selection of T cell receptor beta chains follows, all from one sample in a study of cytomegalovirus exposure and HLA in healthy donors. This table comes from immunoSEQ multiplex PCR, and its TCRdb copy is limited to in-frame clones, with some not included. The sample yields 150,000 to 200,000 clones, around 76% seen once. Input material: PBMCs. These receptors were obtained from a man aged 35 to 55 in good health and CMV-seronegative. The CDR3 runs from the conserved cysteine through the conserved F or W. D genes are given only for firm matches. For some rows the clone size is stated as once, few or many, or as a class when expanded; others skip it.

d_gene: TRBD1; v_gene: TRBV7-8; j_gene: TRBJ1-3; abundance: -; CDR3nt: TGTGCCAGCAGCTTAGCGAGGGGGCGAGGAAACACCATATATTTT; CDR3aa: CASSLARGRGNTIYF
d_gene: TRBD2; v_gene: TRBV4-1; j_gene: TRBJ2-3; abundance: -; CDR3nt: TGCGCCAGCAGCCCCCGGCACCCTAGCGGATCCCGCCGAGATACGCAGTATTTT; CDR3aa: CASSPRHPSGSRRDTQYF
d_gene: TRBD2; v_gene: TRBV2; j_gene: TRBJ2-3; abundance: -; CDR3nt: TGTGCCAGCTACGAGCGGGGTACTAGCACAGATACGCAGTATTTT; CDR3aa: CASYERGTSTDTQYF
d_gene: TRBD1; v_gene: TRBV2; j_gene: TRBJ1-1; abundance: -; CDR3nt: TGTGCCAGCAATTACAGGGGGAACACTGAAGCTTTCTTT; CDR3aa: CASNYRGNTEAFF
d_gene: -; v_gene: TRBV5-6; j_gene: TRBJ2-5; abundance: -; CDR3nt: TGTGCCAGCAGCCGGTCTCAGGGGAGGGAAGCAGAGACCCAGTACTTC; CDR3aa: CASSRSQGREAETQYF
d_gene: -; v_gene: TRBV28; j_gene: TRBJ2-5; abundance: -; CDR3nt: TGTGCCAGCCTTCTGCGAAGCACCCAGTACTTC; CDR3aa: CASLLRSTQYF
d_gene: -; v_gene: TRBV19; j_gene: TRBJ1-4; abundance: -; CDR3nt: TGTGCCAGTAGTATAGTAACCGGGACTAATGAAAAACTGTTTTTT; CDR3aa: CASSIVTGTNEKLFF
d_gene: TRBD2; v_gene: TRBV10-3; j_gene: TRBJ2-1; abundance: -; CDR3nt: TGTGCCATCAGTGGGGGGGGAAATGAGCAGTTCTTC; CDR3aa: CAISGGGNEQFF
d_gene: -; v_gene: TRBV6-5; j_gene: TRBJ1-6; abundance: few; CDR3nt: TGTGCCAGCAGGCCGGGGAGGAATAATTCACCCCTCCACTTT; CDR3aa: CASRPGRNNSPLHF
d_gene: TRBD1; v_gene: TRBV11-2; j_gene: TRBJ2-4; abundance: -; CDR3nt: TGTGCCAGCAGCGTACGACCGGGACAGATTTCCGTAGCCAAAAACATTCAGTACTTC; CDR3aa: CASSVRPGQISVAKNIQYF
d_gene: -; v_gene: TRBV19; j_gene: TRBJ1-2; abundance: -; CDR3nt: TGTGCCAGTAACCCACGGGGTCGACATGGCTACACCTTC; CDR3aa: CASNPRGRHGYTF
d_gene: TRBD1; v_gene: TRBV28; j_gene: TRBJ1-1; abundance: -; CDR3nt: TGTGCCAGCAGCTGGACAGGCTCCGGTACCACTGAAGCTTTCTTT; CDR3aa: CASSWTGSGTTEAFF
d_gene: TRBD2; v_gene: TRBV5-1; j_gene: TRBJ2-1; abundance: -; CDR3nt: TGCGCCAGCAGCTTGGAAGCGGGGGGATCCTACAATGAGCAGTTCTTC; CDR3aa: CASSLEAGGSYNEQFF
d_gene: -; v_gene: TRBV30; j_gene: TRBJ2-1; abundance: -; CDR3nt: TGTGCCTGGAGTGCCGGGAGACCCAATGAGCAGTTCTTC; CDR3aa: CAWSAGRPNEQFF
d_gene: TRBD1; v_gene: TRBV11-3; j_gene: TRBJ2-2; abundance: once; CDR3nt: TGTGCCAGCAGCCGAGGACAGGGGAGATCCGGGGAGCTGTTTTTT; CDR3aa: CASSRGQGRSGELFF
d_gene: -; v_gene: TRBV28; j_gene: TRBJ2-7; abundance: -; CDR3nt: TGTGCCAGTCGAGGTCCCGACTCCTACGAGCAGTACTTC; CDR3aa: CASRGPDSYEQYF
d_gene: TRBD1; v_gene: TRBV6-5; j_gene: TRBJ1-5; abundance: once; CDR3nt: TGTGCCAGCAGTGCGGACAGGGGGAGGAGGGAGCCCCAGCATTTT; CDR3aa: CASSADRGRREPQHF
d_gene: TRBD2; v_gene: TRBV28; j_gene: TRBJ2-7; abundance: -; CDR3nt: TGTGCCAGCAGCCGAACTAGCGGGGGTTACTACGAGCAGTACTTC; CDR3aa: CASSRTSGGYYEQYF
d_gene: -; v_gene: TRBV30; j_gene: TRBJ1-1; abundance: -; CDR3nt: TGTGCCTGGCGAGGCAGGGGATCCACTGAAGCTTTCTTT; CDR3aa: CAWRGRGSTEAFF
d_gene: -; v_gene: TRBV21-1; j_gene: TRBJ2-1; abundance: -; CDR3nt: TGTGCCAGCAGCAAACCCAAAACTCCCTTCGTCTTC; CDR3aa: CASSKPKTPFVF
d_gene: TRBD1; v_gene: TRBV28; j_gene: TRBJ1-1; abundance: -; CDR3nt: TGTGCCAGCAGCCCTGCGGGACAGGGAATGAACACTGAAGCTTTCTTT; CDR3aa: CASSPAGQGMNTEAFF
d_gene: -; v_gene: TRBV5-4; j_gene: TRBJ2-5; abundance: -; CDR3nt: TGTGCCAGCAGCTTGGCCCCGCAAGAGACCCAGTACTTC; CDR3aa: CASSLAPQETQYF
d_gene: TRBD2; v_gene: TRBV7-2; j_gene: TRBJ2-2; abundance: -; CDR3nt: TGTGCCAGCAGCCGCACCCAGCGGGAGGTCACCGGGGAGCTGTTTTTT; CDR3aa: CASSRTQREVTGELFF
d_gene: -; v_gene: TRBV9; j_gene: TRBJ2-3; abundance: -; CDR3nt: TGTGCCAGCAGCCCATATGCCGGGGGGCGCACAGATACGCAGTATTTT; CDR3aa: CASSPYAGGRTDTQYF
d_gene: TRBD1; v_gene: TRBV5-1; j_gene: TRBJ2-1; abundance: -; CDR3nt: TGCGCCAGCAGCGATCAGGGGGCCCCTAACAATGAGCAGTTCTTC; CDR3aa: CASSDQGAPNNEQFF
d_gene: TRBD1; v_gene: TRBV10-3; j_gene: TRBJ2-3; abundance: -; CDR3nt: TGTGCCACGATGGGACAGGGCACAGATACGCAGTATTTT; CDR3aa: CATMGQGTDTQYF
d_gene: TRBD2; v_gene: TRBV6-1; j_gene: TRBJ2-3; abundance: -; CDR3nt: TGTGCCAGCAGTGAAAGGGTCACAGGGGTTAGCGGGAGTGTATCAGATACGCAGTATTTT; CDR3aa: CASSERVTGVSGSVSDTQYF
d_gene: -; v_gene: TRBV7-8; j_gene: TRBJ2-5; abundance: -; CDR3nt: TGTGCCAGCAGTAAGCGGGACACGCGAAAAGAGACCCAGTACTTC; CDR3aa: CASSKRDTRKETQYF
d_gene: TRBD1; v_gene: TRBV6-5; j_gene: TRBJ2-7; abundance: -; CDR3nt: TGTGCCAGCAGTGCCCCCGGGACAGGGGGGATCGAGCAGTACTTC; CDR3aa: CASSAPGTGGIEQYF
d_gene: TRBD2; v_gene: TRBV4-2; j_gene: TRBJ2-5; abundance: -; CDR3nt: TGTGCCAGCAGCCCCGTGGGCGGGGGGGCGCCTCAGGAGACCCAGTACTTC; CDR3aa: CASSPVGGGAPQETQYF
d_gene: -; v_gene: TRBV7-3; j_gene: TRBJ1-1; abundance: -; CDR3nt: TGTGCCAGCAGCATAGCTAACACTGAAGCTTTCTTT; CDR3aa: CASSIANTEAFF
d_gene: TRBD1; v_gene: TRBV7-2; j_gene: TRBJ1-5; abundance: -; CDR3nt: TGTGCCAGCAGCCCCCAGACAGGGAACTACTATCAGCCCCAGCATTTT; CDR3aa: CASSPQTGNYYQPQHF
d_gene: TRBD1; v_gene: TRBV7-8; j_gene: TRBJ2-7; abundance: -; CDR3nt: TGTGCCAGCAGCTTCCCAGGGGGAAACGAGCAGTACTTC; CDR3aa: CASSFPGGNEQYF
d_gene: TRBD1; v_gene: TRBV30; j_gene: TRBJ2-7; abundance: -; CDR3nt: TGTGCCTGGGGGACAGGCTCCTACGAGCAGTACTTC; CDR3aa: CAWGTGSYEQYF
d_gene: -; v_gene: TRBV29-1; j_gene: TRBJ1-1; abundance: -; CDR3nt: TGCAGCGTTGAAGGACAACCGAACACTGAAGCTTTCTTT; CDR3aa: CSVEGQPNTEAFF
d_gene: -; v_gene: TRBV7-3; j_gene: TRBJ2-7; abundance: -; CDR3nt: TGTGCCAGCAGCTCTCCTTCTAGGTTAGCCTACGAGCAGTACTTC; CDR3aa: CASSSPSRLAYEQYF
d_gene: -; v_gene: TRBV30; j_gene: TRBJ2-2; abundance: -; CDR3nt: TGTGCCTGGAGCGTAACGGGGGCCGGGGAGCTGTTTTTT; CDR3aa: CAWSVTGAGELFF